This entry lists 18 T cell receptor beta chains sequenced from one sample in a study of cytomegalovirus exposure and HLA in healthy donors. The data were produced by immunoSEQ multiplex PCR, yet TCRdb's version contains in-frame clones alone and is incomplete. The sample includes about 160,000 clones, less than 90% of them seen just once. The sequencing sample was made of PBMCs. The receptors stem from a young man in good health and CMV-seropositive.

This chain connects TRBV6-5 to TRBJ2-7, with 11 bases matching TRBD1. The CDR3 consists of 15 residues. Germline V lookup: CDR1 MNHEY, CDR2 SVGAGI. With 5 bases clipped from V and 3 bases from J, the junction kept 6 bases outside the gene matches. Here the CDR3 DNA reads TGTGCCAGCAGTGTTCCCGGGACAGGGGGCTACGAGCAGTACTTC. Translation: CASSVPGTGGYEQYF.

This chain connects TRBV13 to TRBJ2-1; D gene ambiguous. The germline CDR1 and CDR2 sequences are PRHDT and FYEKMQ (reference sequence). V dropped 5 bases and J dropped 4 bases, with 12 bases sitting between them. The CDR3 length is 14 residues. CDR3 DNA sequence: TGTGCCAGCAGCCCAGAGACAAGATACAATGAGCAGTTCTTC. It yields the protein CASSPETRYNEQFF.

The CDR3 reads CASSLEGAVFF. The CDR3 DNA sequence: TGTGCCAGCAGCTTGGAGGGGGCTGTCTTCTTT. This chain connects TRBV28 to TRBJ1-1, with 7 bases matching TRBD1. This CDR3 comprises 11 residues. The V gene end was trimmed by 6 bases and the J gene end by 14 bases; junction bases not matched to a gene: 9. The germline V gene has CDR1 MDHEN and CDR2 SYDVKM.

The V gene is TRBV30, the J gene TRBJ1-5, with D unresolved. This CDR3 has 14 residues. Between the trimmed V and J ends, which lost 3 bases and 7 bases, there was a span of 16 bases. CDR1 is GTSNPN and CDR2 is SVGIG in the germline V gene (reference sequence). The CDR3 DNA follows: TGTGCCTGGAGGGGAGGCGGGTCTGGACAGCCCCAGCATTTT. Translated: CAWRGGGSGQPQHF.

The chain combines TRBV10-1 with TRBJ2-7, with D unresolved. CDR1 is WNHNN and CDR2 is SYGVQD in the germline V gene (reference sequence). This CDR3 has 12 amino acids. V lost 4 bases to trimming and J lost 5 bases, with 9 bases between them. CDR3 region: CASSGVRNEQYF. In nucleotides, the CDR3 is TGCGCCAGCAGTGGCGTGCGTAACGAGCAGTACTTC.

The V and J genes are TRBV11-3 and TRBJ2-3; 8 bases line up with TRBD1. Losses at the gene ends were 1 base for V and 4 bases for J; bases not matched to a gene: 7. The germline V gene has CDR1 SGHNT and CDR2 YENEEA. CDR3 length: 16 residues. CDR3 bases: TGTGCCAGCAGCTTAGCCTTCGACAGGGGTGCAGATACGCAGTATTTT. This codes for CASSLAFDRGADTQYF.

To note about this clone: Different DNA sequences within this sample yield the same CDR3. This chain links TRBV29-1 with TRBJ2-3; D is possibly TRBD2 (6 bases). Per the germline V gene, CDR1 is SQVTM and CDR2 is ANQGSEA. Trimming removed 4 bases at V and 2 bases at J, with 10 bases between. The CDR3 is 13 residues long. The CDR3 DNA reads as TGCAGCGTTGTAGGCGGGATCACAGATACGCAGTATTTT. Translation gives CSVVGGITDTQYF.

This clone was seen a few times. The gene calls are TRBV30 and TRBJ1-2, with 7 positions matching TRBD1. Trimming took 4 bases from V and 8 from J; bases not matched to a gene: 10. Germline V gene data show CDR1 as GTSNPN and CDR2 as SVGIG (reference sequence). This CDR3 is 13 amino acids long. CDR3 DNA sequence: TGTGCCTGGACCCGGACAGGAAACGAGGGCTACACCTTC. Translating it yields CAWTRTGNEGYTF. The variable domain in full, with the rest retrieved from reference TRBV30 and TRBJ1-2, is SQTIHQWPATLVQPVGSPLSLECTVEGTSNPNLYWYRQAAGRGLQLLFYSVGIGQISSEVPQNLSASRPQDRQFILSSKKLLLSDSGFYLCAWTRTGNEGYTFGSGTRLTVV.

The V call is TRBV18, the J call TRBJ1-2; 10 nucleotides line up with TRBD1. Germline assignment: CDR1 KGHSH and CDR2 LQKENI. This CDR3 has 18 residues. The V gene end was trimmed by 3 bases and the J gene end by 9 bases; junction bases not matched to a gene: 19. CDR3: CASSPFPGQGNEAWSYTF. DNA of the CDR3: TGTGCCAGCTCACCCTTCCCGGGACAGGGGAACGAAGCGTGGAGCTACACCTTC.

This sequence joins TRBV5-4 and TRBJ2-7; 7 nucleotides line up with TRBD2. V was clipped by 0 bases and J by 2 bases; unmatched bases: 2. CDR3 length: 14 residues. Germline loops: CDR1 SGHNT, CDR2 YYREEE (reference sequence). CDR3 residues: CASSLGGGPYEQYF. The CDR3 region has the DNA TGTGCCAGCAGCTTGGGCGGGGGTCCCTACGAGCAGTACTTC.

For the CDR3, the DNA is TGCGCCAGCAGCCAAGGGGAACGGACAGGGGGCTCTGGCTACACCTTC. Translated, it gives CASSQGERTGGSGYTF. This chain links TRBV4-3 with TRBJ1-2; TRBD1 aligns across 11 bases. The V segment lost 1 base and the J segment 7 bases; nucleotides outside the gene matches: 8. There are 16 residues in the CDR3. Germline CDR1 LGHNA, CDR2 YSLEER.

The J gene is TRBJ2-7, the V gene TRBV5-1; 8 bases fit TRBD1. V was clipped by 4 bases and J by 0 bases; unmatched bases: 6. There are 15 residues in the CDR3. Germline loops: CDR1 SGHRS, CDR2 YFSETQ. The CDR3 loop is CASSPGDRSSYEQYF. Here the CDR3 DNA reads TGCGCCAGCAGCCCAGGGGACAGGTCCTCCTACGAGCAGTACTTC. Complete variable domain (other parts from reference TRBV5-1 and TRBJ2-7): KAGVTQTPRYLIKTRGQQVTLSCSPISGHRSVSWYQQTPGQGLQFLFEYFSETQRNKGNFPGRFSGRQFSNSRSEMNVSTLELGDSALYLCASSPGDRSSYEQYFGPGTRLTVT.

This chain joins TRBV2 and TRBJ2-7; D is unclear. V gave up 1 base and J gave up 2 bases, with 12 bases separating them. This CDR3 contains 15 residues. CDR1 and CDR2 from the germline V gene are SNHLY and FYNNEI. CDR3 nucleotides: TGTGCCAGCAGTGAAGAGAGCCGTTCAACCTACGAGCAGTACTTC. As protein: CASSEESRSTYEQYF.

This clone has a handful of counts. CDR3 in DNA: TGTGCCAGCAGCTCTGGACAGGCGCACTTCACAGATACGCAGTATTTT. Its translation: CASSSGQAHFTDTQYF. This chain uses TRBV5-4 with TRBJ2-3; 7 positions agree with TRBD1. V gave up 3 bases and J gave up 2 bases; unmatched junction bases: 9. The CDR3 extends over 16 amino acids. Germline lookup yields CDR1 SGHNT and CDR2 YYREEE (reference sequence).

The J gene is TRBJ2-5, the V gene TRBV30, with a weak D call TRBD2 (6 bases). This CDR3 is 11 amino acids long. Trimming took off 1 base at V and 7 bases at J, with 7 bases between the two ends. Per the germline V gene, CDR1 is GTSNPN and CDR2 is SVGIG (reference sequence). This CDR3 is CAWSGAGTQYF. In DNA, the CDR3 is TGTGCCTGGAGTGGAGCGGGGACCCAGTACTTC.

In this sample, this clone turned up once. This chain connects TRBV5-4 to TRBJ1-2; weak D call: TRBD1 (5 bases). This CDR3 is 13 amino acids long. Germline CDR1 and CDR2: SGHNT and YYREEE (reference sequence). The ends were cut back, 5 bases at V and 2 bases at J, with 10 bases in the middle. CDR3 nucleotides: TGTGCCAGCAGGGACACCCCAAACTATGGCTACACCTTC. Translated, it gives CASRDTPNYGYTF. The whole variable domain, filled in from reference TRBV5-4 and TRBJ1-2, reads ETGVTQSPTHLIKTRGQQVTLRCSSQSGHNTVSWYQQALGQGPQFIFQYYREEENGRGNFPPRFSGLQFPNYSSELNVNALELDDSALYLCASRDTPNYGYTFGSGTRLTVV.

This clone was observed a handful of times. The rearrangement joins TRBV5-8 to TRBJ2-7, with TRBD1 matching 12 bases. The germline gives CDR1 SGHTS, CDR2 YDEGEE. V was pared by 4 bases and J by 5 bases, with 10 bases of the junction left unmatched. This CDR3 is 16 amino acids long. In DNA form, the CDR3 reads TGTGCCAGCAGCGCCCGGGACAGGGGGCGCATCGACGAGCAGTACTTC. It codes for CASSARDRGRIDEQYF.

The V call is TRBV27, the J call TRBJ1-1, with D tentatively TRBD1 (6 bases). V was clipped by 3 bases and J by 4 bases, with 12 bases between them. Germline values: CDR1 MNHEY, CDR2 SMNVEV (reference sequence). This CDR3 comprises 14 residues. CDR3 protein: CASSFTQGTTEAFF. Written as DNA, the CDR3 is TGTGCCAGCAGTTTCACCCAGGGGACCACTGAAGCTTTCTTT.